Presented here are 30 T cell receptor beta chains from one specimen sequenced in a study of T cell repertoires in cytomegalovirus infection. In TCRdb, the reads were re-called with MiXCR into one record per CDR3 protein. The profile covers roughly 140,000 distinct CDR3 sequences, with 23% appearing a single time and about 10% taken by the ten largest. The sample comprised PBMCs. These TCRs come from a human donor in good health (CMV status not recorded). Some clones in this sample may be carry-over from other donors' samples.

The chain links TRBV2 to TRBJ2-7, with 9 positions matching TRBD1. The CDR3 sequence is 15 residues long. Germline CDR1 reads SNHLY; CDR2 reads FYNNEI. Trimming cost V 8 bases and J 1 base; bases outside gene matches: 9. CDR3 DNA sequence: TGTGCCAGCTCCCCTTGGACAGGGGCATCCTACGAGCAGTACTTC. This codes for CASSPWTGASYEQYF.

This clonotype was observed at least ten times. The gene calls are TRBV7-2 and TRBJ1-3, with 9 bases identical to TRBD1. V gave up 5 bases and J gave up 3 bases; unmatched junction bases: 2. Germline lookup yields CDR1 SGHTA and CDR2 FQGNSA. The length of the CDR3 is 14 residues. The CDR3 DNA reads TGTGCCAGCAGCCTGACAGGGGGTGGAAACACCATATATTTT. Translation gives CASSLTGGGNTIYF. Full variable domain (missing parts from reference TRBV7-2 and TRBJ1-3): GAGVSQSPSNKVTEKGKDVELRCDPISGHTALYWYRQSLGQGLEFLIYFQGNSAPDKSGLPSDRFSAERTGGSVSTLTIQRTQQEDSAVYLCASSLTGGGNTIYFGEGSWLTVV.

This clonotype occurred many times. J is TRBJ1-5 and V is TRBV7-2; the D gene is possibly TRBD1 (6 bases). This CDR3 comprises 15 residues. In germline, CDR1 is SGHTA, CDR2 FQGNSA. V dropped 7 bases and J dropped 6 bases, with 19 bases sitting between them. CDR3 sequence (DNA): TGTGCCAGCACCCCAGATGGGGGCGCCGGTCAGCCCCAGCATTTT. Residues: CASTPDGGAGQPQHF.

The chain is built from TRBV6-1 and TRBJ1-1; possibly TRBD1 for D (5 bases). Germline-derived CDR1 and CDR2 are MNHNS and SASEGT. The CDR3 is 20 amino acids. V gave up 5 bases and J gave up 0 bases, with 28 bases separating them. The CDR3 DNA reads as TGTGCCAGCAGTTCGGGGGTCCCGGGACCCTATGTAGCGGTGAACACTGAAGCTTTCTTT. This gives the protein CASSSGVPGPYVAVNTEAFF.

The V gene is TRBV4-2, the J gene TRBJ2-3; D is uncertain. The CDR3 has 17 residues. CDR1 is LGHNA and CDR2 is YNFKEQ in the germline V gene. V dropped 2 bases and J dropped 0 bases, with 15 bases sitting between them. DNA for the CDR3: TGTGCCAGCAGCCAATCCCCCATCTCGATTAGCACAGATACGCAGTATTTT. Encoded protein: CASSQSPISISTDTQYF.

In this sample, this clonotype turned up a few times. This chain links TRBV4-2 with TRBJ2-3, with TRBD2 as a possible D gene (6 bases). There are 15 residues in the CDR3. Germline loops: CDR1 LGHNA, CDR2 YNFKEQ. The V end was cut by 4 bases, the J end by 2 bases, with 13 bases between. Here the CDR3 reads CASSPGTAYTDTQYF. In DNA, the CDR3 is TGTGCCAGCAGCCCCGGGACTGCCTACACAGATACGCAGTATTTT.

This clonotype appeared a few times. This chain uses TRBV4-1 with TRBJ1-2; D perhaps matches TRBD1 (6 bases). CDR3 length: 16 amino acids. V lost 1 base and J 2 bases, leaving 14 bases between the germline ends. In germline, CDR1 is MGHRA, CDR2 YSYEKL. The CDR3 bases are TGCGCCAGCAGCCAAGCGGGAACAGGGTCAAACTATGGCTACACCTTC. It translates to CASSQAGTGSNYGYTF.

This chain uses TRBV5-4 with TRBJ1-1, with D maybe TRBD1 (5 bases). The length of the CDR3 is 15 residues. The V end lost 1 base, the J end lost 5 bases, and 15 bases lay between the germline ends. Germline V lookup: CDR1 SGHNT, CDR2 YYREEE (reference sequence). CDR3 sequence: CASSLQGGGSTEAFF. The CDR3 region has the DNA TGTGCCAGCAGCTTGCAGGGTGGGGGTAGTACTGAAGCTTTCTTT.

This clonotype was detected ten times or more. The rearrangement uses TRBV4-1 and TRBJ2-4; no firm D call. V was pared by 0 bases and J by 6 bases, with 3 bases between. Germline lookup yields CDR1 MGHRA and CDR2 YSYEKL. The CDR3 loop spans 12 amino acids. Here the CDR3 reads CASSQDLNIQYF. For the CDR3, the DNA is TGCGCCAGCAGCCAAGACCTAAACATTCAGTACTTC.

In this sample, this clonotype turned up many times. The CDR3 here is CASSSTSGRATGELFF. CDR3 DNA: TGTGCCAGCAGTTCAACTAGCGGGAGAGCGACCGGGGAGCTGTTTTTT. The chain carries TRBV12-3 or TRBV12-4 and TRBJ2-2, with 11 bases that match TRBD2. V trimming: 4 bases; J trimming: 5 bases; junction bases outside the gene matches: 6. There are 16 residues in the CDR3.

CDR3 in DNA: TGTGCCAGCAGTTACCGGGGAACCGGGGAGCTGTTTTTT. Translating gives CASSYRGTGELFF. The chain carries TRBV6-6 and TRBJ2-2, with D maybe TRBD2 (5 bases). The CDR3 consists of 13 residues. Trimming left V 2 bases short and J 5 bases short, with 6 bases between. The germline CDR1 and CDR2 sequences are MNHNY and SVGAGI (reference sequence).

Only a few counts were recorded for this clonotype. This chain joins TRBV7-9 and TRBJ2-2; D might be TRBD1 (5 bases). Trimming shortened V by 3 bases and J by 7 bases, and 12 bases separated the two germline ends. This CDR3 is 14 amino acids long. Germline lookup yields CDR1 SEHNR and CDR2 FQNEAQ (reference sequence). As DNA, the CDR3 is TGTGCCAGCAGCTTTCAGGGTCTGGGCGGGGAGCTGTTTTTT. This codes for CASSFQGLGGELFF.

This clonotype occurred many times. This rearrangement joins TRBV6-1 to TRBJ2-7, with 8 bases fitting TRBD2. J lost 3 bases, V lost 7 bases, and 11 bases had no gene match. This CDR3 region has 15 residues. Per the germline V gene, CDR1 is MNHNS and CDR2 is SASEGT. DNA of the CDR3: TGTGCCAGCAAAAGAACTAGCGGATTCAACTACGAGCAGTACTTC. Its translation is CASKRTSGFNYEQYF.

The chain recombines TRBV30 with TRBJ2-2; no clear D gene. The germline CDR1 and CDR2 sequences are GTSNPN and SVGIG (reference sequence). CDR3 length: 13 residues. Trimming pared 1 base from V and 1 base from J, leaving 4 bases between. As DNA, the CDR3 is TGTGCCTGGAGTGCAGGGAACACCGGGGAGCTGTTTTTT. Translated, it gives CAWSAGNTGELFF.

In this sample, this clonotype turned up a few times. The junction departs from the called germline gene at one end, perhaps through a read error. CDR3 protein: CVSSFGSQETQYF. The CDR3, as DNA: TGTGTCAGCAGCTTCGGATCACAAGAGACCCAGTACTTC. The chain employs TRBV7-2 and TRBJ2-5; D is unclear. This CDR3 comprises 13 residues. From germline, CDR1 is SGHTA and CDR2 FQGNSA.

The sample holds a few counts of this clonotype. The chain employs TRBV28 and TRBJ1-3; 8 bases line up with TRBD1. Trimming cost V 5 bases and J 3 bases; bases outside gene matches: 6. The germline V gene has CDR1 MDHEN and CDR2 SYDVKM. This CDR3 is 15 amino acids long. In DNA, the CDR3 is TGTGCCAGCAGTCGCACAGGGGGTGGTGGAAACACCATATATTTT. It encodes CASSRTGGGGNTIYF.

The chain employs TRBV7-8 and TRBJ2-2; 11 bases match TRBD2. The CDR3 covers 16 residues. The trim removed 6 bases at V and 4 bases at J, leaving 7 bases unmatched. Germline V CDR1 and CDR2: SGHVS, FQNEAQ. The CDR3 coding sequence is TGTGCCAGCAGTTGTAGCGGGGGGGTCCTCACCGGGGAGCTGTTTTTT. Translating gives CASSCSGGVLTGELFF. Full variable domain (missing parts from reference TRBV7-8 and TRBJ2-2): GAGVSQSPRYKVAKRGQDVALRCDPISGHVSLFWYQQALGQGPEFLTYFQNEAQLDKSGLPSDRFFAERPEGSVSTLKIQRTQQEDSAVYLCASSCSGGVLTGELFFGEGSRLTVL.

This clonotype was detected a few times. The rearrangement joins TRBV6-2 or TRBV6-3 to TRBJ1-5; weak D call: TRBD1 (5 bases). CDR1 and CDR2 (germline): MNHEY, SVGEGT. The CDR3 is 14 residues long. Trimming took 4 bases from V and 3 from J, leaving 10 bases between them. CDR3: CASSSPGNNQPQHF. The CDR3 DNA reads TGTGCCAGCAGTTCACCAGGGAACAATCAGCCCCAGCATTTT.

Many counts were recorded for this clonotype. The chain employs TRBV7-2 and TRBJ2-5; 7 nucleotides agree with TRBD2. CDR1 is SGHTA, CDR2 FQGNSA, per germline. After removal of 1 base from V and 1 base from J, the junction contained 12 bases not matched to a gene. The CDR3 is 18 residues long. Written as DNA, the CDR3 is TGTGCCAGCAGCTTAGGGATTTTCGGCGGGAGTCCCCAAGAGACCCAGTACTTC. Translating it yields CASSLGIFGGSPQETQYF.

This clonotype turned up a few times. The chain combines TRBV28 with TRBJ1-2; 8 bases agree with TRBD1. After removal of 5 bases from V and 8 bases from J, the junction contained 4 bases not matched to a gene. The CDR3 extends over 12 amino acids. Germline V CDR1 and CDR2: MDHEN, SYDVKM. For the CDR3, the DNA is TGTGCCAGCAGTCGTGGACAGGGCGGCTACACCTTC. It yields the protein CASSRGQGGYTF.

This clonotype came up many times. The CDR3 protein is CASSLGSAGNSPLHF. CDR3 nucleotide sequence: TGTGCCAGCAGTTTAGGGTCGGCAGGGAATTCACCCCTCCACTTT. J is TRBJ1-6 and V is TRBV12-3 or TRBV12-4; tentative D call: TRBD1 (5 bases). V was clipped by 1 base and J by 7 bases, with 11 bases between them. The length of the CDR3 is 15 residues.

The chain couples TRBV9 to TRBJ2-1; 11 nucleotides align to TRBD2. The CDR3 loop spans 15 amino acids. Per the germline V gene, CDR1 is SGDLS and CDR2 is YYNGEE. V trimming: 0 bases; J trimming: 6 bases; junction bases outside the gene matches: 2. The CDR3, as DNA: TGTGCCAGCAGCGTAGGTAGCGGGAGGGTCAATGAGCAGTTCTTC. Residues: CASSVGSGRVNEQFF. The full variable domain, its missing parts supplied by reference TRBV9 and TRBJ2-1, is DSGVTQTPKHLITATGQRVTLRCSPRSGDLSVYWYQQSLDQGLQFLIQYYNGEERAKGNILERFSAQQFPDLHSELNLSSLELGDSALYFCASSVGSGRVNEQFFGPGTRLTVL.

The V gene is TRBV5-6, the J gene TRBJ2-5, with D maybe TRBD1 (6 bases). Germline V lookup: CDR1 SGHDT, CDR2 YYEEEE. With 1 base removed from V and 2 bases from J, the gap between germline ends came to 15 bases. The CDR3 has 16 residues. Written as DNA, the CDR3 is TGTGCCAGCAGCTTGAGGGGGAACAGTGCTCAAGAGACCCAGTACTTC. The encoded protein is CASSLRGNSAQETQYF.

The V gene is TRBV20-1, the J gene TRBJ1-5; D is unclear. V lost 3 bases, J lost 0 bases, and 12 bases lay in between. The CDR3 consists of 15 residues. Germline CDR1 and CDR2: DFQATT and SNEGSKA (reference sequence). CDR3 protein: CSASNRQSSNQPQHF. As DNA, the CDR3 is TGCAGTGCTAGTAACCGCCAGAGTAGCAATCAGCCCCAGCATTTT.

The chain recombines TRBV12-3 or TRBV12-4 with TRBJ1-2, with D uncertain. This CDR3 comprises 15 residues. The V end was cut by 5 bases, the J end by 3 bases, with 16 bases between. Written as DNA, the CDR3 is TGTGCCAGCAGTACTCATGGAGGCTCCCACTATGGCTACACCTTC. Its translation is CASSTHGGSHYGYTF.

This clonotype was seen a handful of times. CDR3 sequence: CASSQGGVGGGNEQFF. CDR3 bases: TGCGCCAGCAGCCAAGGGGGGGTGGGCGGAGGAAATGAGCAGTTCTTC. The V call is TRBV4-3, the J call TRBJ2-1, with D possibly TRBD2 on 6 matching bases. From germline, CDR1 is LGHNA and CDR2 YSLEER. V was clipped by 1 base and J by 7 bases, with 17 bases between them. The CDR3 totals 16 residues.

The rearrangement uses TRBV28 and TRBJ2-3; 10 bases agree with TRBD2. This CDR3 is 15 amino acids long. V dropped 5 bases and J dropped 4; count of bases not matched to a gene: 6. From germline, CDR1 is MDHEN and CDR2 SYDVKM. In DNA form, the CDR3 reads TGTGCCAGCAGTCGAGGACTAGCGGCGTCAGATACGCAGTATTTT. Its protein product is CASSRGLAASDTQYF.

The chain has TRBV5-1 and TRBJ1-2; 7 bases match TRBD1. Germline trimming cut 4 bases from V and 8 bases from J; bases unmatched to any gene: 14. Germline-derived CDR1 and CDR2 are SGHRS and YFSETQ. The CDR3 length is 15 residues. The DNA of the CDR3 is TGCGCCAGCAGCCAAACGACAGGGAACGAGCGAGGCTACACCTTC. It yields the protein CASSQTTGNERGYTF. Together with reference TRBV5-1 and TRBJ1-2, the CDR3 gives the full variable domain: KAGVTQTPRYLIKTRGQQVTLSCSPISGHRSVSWYQQTPGQGLQFLFEYFSETQRNKGNFPGRFSGRQFSNSRSEMNVSTLELGDSALYLCASSQTTGNERGYTFGSGTRLTVV.

V gene TRBV6-2 or TRBV6-3 combines with J gene TRBJ2-4; TRBD2 aligns across 7 bases. This CDR3 is built from 14 residues. Germline loops: CDR1 MNHEY, CDR2 SVGEGT. J gave up 8 bases and V 5 bases, and 9 bases lay outside the gene matches. In nucleotides, the CDR3 is TGTGCCAGCAGTGCCCTGGGAGGGGCGGACATTCAGTACTTC. The encoded protein is CASSALGGADIQYF.

In the case of this clonotype: At one end, the junction sequence differs from germline, possibly due to a read error. The genes are TRBV4-1 and TRBJ2-7; D gene unclear. This CDR3 contains 12 residues. The germline gives CDR1 MGHRA, CDR2 YSYEKL. Here the CDR3 reads CASSHRFAEHYF. The CDR3 coding sequence is TGCGCCAGCAGCCACCGGTTCGCCGAGCACTACTTC.